The rows below give T cell receptor beta chains drawn from one sample of a study of T cell changes during pregnancy in multiple sclerosis. Assay used: immunoSEQ multiplex PCR; TCRdb lists only in-frame clones, some missing. The sample has around 92,000 clones; 80% to 95% are singletons. The sequenced sample was peripheral blood, obtained in the first trimester of pregnancy. These receptors were collected from a female donor with multiple sclerosis, enrolled in a pregnancy study. The CDR3 runs from the conserved cysteine through the conserved F or W. D genes are given only for firm matches. Clone size appears in some rows only: once, few, many, or a class for an expanded clone.

j_gene: TRBJ2-7; abundance: once; v_gene: TRBV30; d_gene: .; CDR3nt: TGTGCCTGCCAGGTTGTTTCCTACGAGCAGTACTTC; CDR3aa: CACQVVSYEQYF
j_gene: TRBJ1-5; abundance: .; v_gene: TRBV11-2; d_gene: TRBD1; CDR3nt: TGTGCCAGCAGCCTGGGGGACAGGGAGAATCAGCCCCAGCATTTT; CDR3aa: CASSLGDRENQPQHF
j_gene: TRBJ2-7; abundance: .; v_gene: TRBV18; d_gene: .; CDR3nt: TGTGCCAGCTCACCGAACCTATCCGGCGAGCAGTACTTC; CDR3aa: CASSPNLSGEQYF
j_gene: TRBJ2-7; abundance: .; v_gene: TRBV6-1; d_gene: .; CDR3nt: TGTGCCAGCAGTGAGAACTCCTCCTACGAGCAGTACTTC; CDR3aa: CASSENSSYEQYF
j_gene: TRBJ1-4; abundance: once; v_gene: TRBV29-1; d_gene: .; CDR3nt: TGCAGCGTTGCGAAGGGGGGGGCCGAAAAACTGTTTTTT; CDR3aa: CSVAKGGAEKLFF
j_gene: TRBJ2-5; abundance: .; v_gene: TRBV5-4; d_gene: .; CDR3nt: TGTGCCAGCAGCTTAATAGATCGGGAGACCCAGTACTTC; CDR3aa: CASSLIDRETQYF
j_gene: TRBJ1-5; abundance: .; v_gene: TRBV10-3; d_gene: TRBD1; CDR3nt: TGTGCCAAAGACAGGGAACCCCCTTATAGCAATCAGCCCCAGCATTTT; CDR3aa: CAKDREPPYSNQPQHF
j_gene: TRBJ2-3; abundance: .; v_gene: TRBV29-1; d_gene: TRBD2; CDR3nt: TGCAGCGGCAGGGGGGCTAGCGGGGGGCTTGGGGATACGCAGTATTTT; CDR3aa: CSGRGASGGLGDTQYF
j_gene: TRBJ2-2; abundance: few; v_gene: TRBV6-5; d_gene: .; CDR3nt: TGTGCCAGCAGCTCGACAGGAGAAAACACCGGGGAGCTGTTTTTT; CDR3aa: CASSSTGENTGELFF
j_gene: TRBJ1-2; abundance: .; v_gene: TRBV6-4; d_gene: .; CDR3nt: TGTGCCAGCAGTGAAGAGAACAGCCTCAACTATGGCTACACCTTC; CDR3aa: CASSEENSLNYGYTF
j_gene: TRBJ2-7; abundance: .; v_gene: TRBV5-1; d_gene: .; CDR3nt: TGCGCCAGCAGCGTGCCTAGCCAGCTCAACGAGCAGTACTTC; CDR3aa: CASSVPSQLNEQYF